Presented here are 30 T cell receptor beta chains from one specimen sequenced in a study of regulatory T cells in long-lasting Graves disease. Time point: newly diagnosed GD, antithyroid drugs for less than 3 months. Making the TCR library involved RNA that had been extracted from PBMCs. TCR beta libraries were built with iRepertoire HTBI primers and Arm-PCR of CDR3 regions. TCRdb analysed the multiplex PCR reads with MiXCR anew, one entry per CDR3 protein. The data show roughly 500,000 distinct CDR3 sequences, about 11% seen once. These data are also associated with another study on T cells in Graves' hyperthyroidism and ophthalmopathy.

This specimen consisted of peripheral blood mononuclear cells (PBMCs), obtained at new diagnosis, from a patient treated with antithyroid drugs. Every receptor here comes from a woman younger than 45 with Graves disease.

This clonotype was counted only a few times. The rearrangement links TRBV20-1 to TRBJ2-2; 9 bases agree with TRBD2. Trimming removed 0 bases from V and 6 bases from J; junction bases left unmatched: 8. Germline CDR1 DFQATT, CDR2 SNEGSKA (reference sequence). This CDR3 region has 16 residues. The CDR3 region is CSARDVLAGWSGELFF. CDR3 in DNA: TGCAGTGCTAGAGATGTCCTAGCGGGATGGTCCGGGGAGCTGTTTTTT.

This chain links TRBV7-2 with TRBJ2-5; TRBD2 agrees at 12 bases. The germline CDR1 and CDR2 sequences are SGHTA and FQGNSA. The CDR3 has 17 amino acids. J was trimmed by 4 bases and V by 4 bases; bases with no gene match: 10. The CDR3: CASSSGLAGSGGETQYF. DNA of the CDR3: TGTGCCAGCAGCTCGGGACTAGCGGGTTCGGGGGGAGAGACCCAGTACTTC.

This clonotype came up a few times. The V gene is TRBV20-1, the J gene TRBJ2-5; TRBD1 agrees at 8 bases. V lost 2 bases to trimming and J lost 3 bases; unmatched junction nucleotides: 17. CDR1 DFQATT and CDR2 SNEGSKA come from the germline V gene (reference sequence). The CDR3 has 18 amino acids. CDR3 sequence reads: CSARRRTGNKIPEETQYF. CDR3 bases: TGCAGTGCTAGACGTCGGACAGGGAATAAGATCCCCGAAGAGACCCAGTACTTC.

The V gene is TRBV4-3, the J gene TRBJ1-2, with D unclear. The CDR3 sequence is 18 residues long. CDR1 is LGHNA and CDR2 is YSLEER in the germline V gene. V lost 0 bases, J lost 0 bases, and 17 bases lay in between. CDR3 sequence: CASSQELIRSNSNYGYTF. The CDR3 nucleotides read TGCGCCAGCAGCCAAGAACTCATACGGAGTAATTCTAACTATGGCTACACCTTC.

This clonotype has only a few counts. V and J are TRBV4-2 and TRBJ1-1; D gene ambiguous. This CDR3 comprises 16 residues. The V end was cut by 0 bases, the J end by 5 bases, with 16 bases between. Germline V gives CDR1 LGHNA, CDR2 YNFKEQ. The CDR3 here is CASSQDWATIGTEAFF. CDR3 DNA sequence: TGTGCCAGCAGCCAAGATTGGGCTACTATCGGAACTGAAGCTTTCTTT.

The sample holds a few counts of this clonotype. The J gene is TRBJ2-3, the V gene TRBV12-3 or TRBV12-4; D is uncertain. The CDR3 totals 14 residues. Trimming took 4 bases from V and 2 from J, leaving 10 bases between them. The CDR3 coding sequence is TGTGCCAGCAGTTCACAATCTTCCACAGATACGCAGTATTTT. As protein: CASSSQSSTDTQYF.

This clonotype has ten or more counts. This sequence joins TRBV30 and TRBJ2-3, with D perhaps TRBD2 (6 bases). Germline lookup yields CDR1 GTSNPN and CDR2 SVGIG (reference sequence). The germline V and J ends were trimmed by 2 bases and 6 bases, with 21 bases remaining between them. This CDR3 comprises 16 residues. The CDR3 is CAWSPKNAGLTDTQYF. The CDR3 DNA sequence: TGTGCCTGGAGTCCTAAAAATGCGGGGTTGACCGATACGCAGTATTTT.

Remarks on this clonotype: This is likely an artifact of a read error, given a far larger clone one base away. The chain couples TRBV27 to TRBJ1-2; 8 bases map to TRBD1. The length of the CDR3 is 18 residues. CDR1 is MNHEY and CDR2 is SMNVEV in the germline V gene (reference sequence). The J segment lost 6 bases and the V segment lost 6 bases, leaving 21 bases of the junction unmatched. The CDR3 bases are TGTGCCAGCAGAACGGTTCGGACAGGGATAAGGGGGCACCATGGCTACACCTTC. Amino acid sequence: CASRTVRTGIRGHHGYTF.

The gene calls are TRBV28 and TRBJ2-7; D gene ambiguous. Germline V lookup: CDR1 MDHEN, CDR2 SYDVKM. This CDR3 is 11 amino acids long. Trimming pared 8 bases from V and 3 bases from J, leaving 8 bases between. This CDR3 reads CASGPDYEQYF. The CDR3 DNA reads TGTGCCAGCGGACCGGACTACGAGCAGTACTTC.

This clonotype was seen many times. The chain joins TRBV5-5 to TRBJ1-1; no reliable D call. V was shortened by 2 bases and J by 1 base, with 9 bases between the two germline ends. Germline values: CDR1 SGHKS, CDR2 YYEKEE (reference sequence). The CDR3 spans 14 residues. The CDR3 DNA reads as TGTGCCAGCAGCTTTATCCCAGCGAACACTGAAGCTTTCTTT. Residues: CASSFIPANTEAFF.

This clonotype turned up a few times. The chain uses TRBV19 and TRBJ2-7, with a possible D match to TRBD2 (6 bases). The germline V gene has CDR1 LNHDA and CDR2 SQIVND (reference sequence). This CDR3 has 13 amino acids. With 8 bases removed from V and 5 bases from J, the gap between germline ends came to 16 bases. The CDR3 DNA is TGTGCCAGTTCACAAAGGGGAGGAAACGAGCAGTACTTC. Translation gives CASSQRGGNEQYF.

In its sample, this clonotype was seen many times. The genes are TRBV28 and TRBJ1-1; D gene ambiguous. V was trimmed by 6 bases and J by 2 bases, leaving 19 bases between them. CDR1 is MDHEN, CDR2 SYDVKM, per germline. The CDR3 covers 16 residues. The CDR3 DNA reads as TGTGCCAGCAGCCTCTCCCGAGGGCGTCAAAACACTGAAGCTTTCTTT. Its translation is CASSLSRGRQNTEAFF. The full variable domain, in which reference TRBV28 and TRBJ1-1 provide the parts outside the CDR3, is DVKVTQSSRYLVKRTGEKVFLECVQDMDHENMFWYRQDPGLGLRLIYFSYDVKMKEKGDIPEGYSVSREKKERFSLILESASTNQTSMYLCASSLSRGRQNTEAFFGQGTRLTVV.

This clonotype was detected a few times. The rearrangement uses TRBV19 and TRBJ1-4; no firm D call. The CDR3 is made up of 13 amino acids. Trimming removed 5 bases from V and 6 bases from J, with 10 bases in between. Germline V gene data show CDR1 as LNHDA and CDR2 as SQIVND (reference sequence). CDR3 bases: TGTGCCAGTAGTGGCGACACTCATGAAAAACTGTTTTTT. This translates into CASSGDTHEKLFF.

The rearrangement links TRBV10-3 to TRBJ2-3; TRBD2 aligns across 9 bases. The germline gives CDR1 ENHRY, CDR2 SYGVKD. V was clipped by 10 bases and J by 4 bases; unmatched bases: 9. This CDR3 region has 14 residues. CDR3 nucleotides: TGTGCCACGGCCGGCGGGAGGGCAGCAGATACGCAGTATTTT. This encodes CATAGGRAADTQYF.

This clonotype was observed at least ten times. This chain connects TRBV11-2 to TRBJ2-3; D gene unclear. This CDR3 contains 14 residues. The germline CDR1 and CDR2 sequences are SGHAT and FQNNGV. V shed 4 bases and J shed 0 bases, with 8 bases lying between them. CDR3 protein: CASSSVTSTDTQYF. The DNA of the CDR3 is TGTGCCAGCAGCTCCGTTACTAGCACAGATACGCAGTATTTT.

This clonotype has a count of ten or more. The chain is built from TRBV7-9 and TRBJ2-5; 9 nucleotides align to TRBD1. CDR3 length equals 14 residues. Germline CDR1 and CDR2: SEHNR and FQNEAQ (reference sequence). Trimming removed 6 bases from V and 5 bases from J; junction bases left unmatched: 7. The DNA for the CDR3 is TGTGCCAGCAGGAAAGGACAGGGGATGGAGACCCAGTACTTC. It specifies CASRKGQGMETQYF.

In this sample, this clonotype turned up many times. This chain joins TRBV30 and TRBJ2-7, with unresolved D. The length of the CDR3 is 13 residues. V dropped 3 bases and J dropped 5 bases, with 14 bases sitting between them. Per the germline V gene, CDR1 is GTSNPN and CDR2 is SVGIG (reference sequence). CDR3 nucleotides: TGTGCCTGGAGGAGGCCCGCAGCCCACGAGCAGTACTTC. Protein product: CAWRRPAAHEQYF. The full variable domain, its missing parts supplied by reference TRBV30 and TRBJ2-7, is SQTIHQWPATLVQPVGSPLSLECTVEGTSNPNLYWYRQAAGRGLQLLFYSVGIGQISSEVPQNLSASRPQDRQFILSSKKLLLSDSGFYLCAWRRPAAHEQYFGPGTRLTVT.

This clonotype has ten or more counts. The chain combines TRBV11-2 with TRBJ2-5, with TRBD2 matching over 9 bases. V was pared by 5 bases and J by 7 bases, with 17 bases of the junction left unmatched. CDR1 is SGHAT, CDR2 FQNNGV, per germline. The CDR3 covers 17 residues. The chain's CDR3 is CASSPHSPLSGSGTQYF. CDR3 in DNA: TGTGCCAGCAGCCCCCACTCCCCCCTTAGCGGGAGCGGGACCCAGTACTTC.

This clonotype was found a few times. The V gene is TRBV18, the J gene TRBJ1-1; 7 bases are a match to TRBD1. Trimming at V came to 1 base and at J to 1 base, leaving 9 bases not matched to a gene. Per germline, CDR1 KGHSH and CDR2 LQKENI. There are 17 residues in the CDR3. The chain's CDR3 is CASSPLQSGQQNTEAFF. The CDR3 DNA follows: TGTGCCAGCTCACCACTCCAATCGGGACAGCAGAACACTGAAGCTTTCTTT.

This clonotype was seen many times. The V gene is TRBV11-2, the J gene TRBJ2-5; D is unclear. The germline CDR1 and CDR2 sequences are SGHAT and FQNNGV. The CDR3 extends over 14 amino acids. Trimming stripped 1 base from V and 4 bases from J, with 10 bases between. CDR3 amino acids: CASSLGSWGETQYF. CDR3 in DNA: TGTGCCAGCAGCTTAGGCTCCTGGGGAGAGACCCAGTACTTC.

Many counts were recorded for this clonotype. V is TRBV20-1 and J is TRBJ2-1; a possible D gene is TRBD1 (6 bases). The V gene lost 5 bases and the J gene lost 8 bases, with 16 bases spanning the gap. This CDR3 has 13 amino acids. Per the germline V gene, CDR1 is DFQATT and CDR2 is SNEGSKA (reference sequence). The CDR3 loop reads CSASGQPLYEQFF. CDR3 nucleotide sequence: TGCAGTGCTTCAGGACAGCCCCTTTATGAGCAGTTCTTC.

This clonotype was observed at least ten times. The rearrangement uses TRBV3-1 and TRBJ1-2; perhaps TRBD1 as D (5 bases). Looked up from germline, CDR1 is LGHDT and CDR2 is YNNKEL (reference sequence). The germline V and J ends were trimmed by 2 bases and 1 base, with 11 bases remaining between them. This CDR3 comprises 15 residues. DNA for the CDR3: TGTGCCAGCAGCCAACGGGGGACTGATAACTATGGCTACACCTTC. It encodes CASSQRGTDNYGYTF. Drawing the rest from reference TRBV3-1 and TRBJ1-2, the complete variable domain is DTAVSQTPKYLVTQMGNDKSIKCEQNLGHDTMYWYKQDSKKFLKIMFSYNNKELIINETVPNRFSPKSPDKAHLNLHINSLELGDSAVYFCASSQRGTDNYGYTFGSGTRLTVV.

This clonotype was counted ten times or more. The chain recombines TRBV27 with TRBJ1-5; 9 bases align to TRBD1. The CDR3 length is 13 residues. Germline V gene sequence: CDR1 MNHEY, CDR2 SMNVEV (reference sequence). The V and J ends lost 10 bases and 4 bases, in that order; junction bases with no gene match: 5. CDR3 DNA: TGTGCCACCGGGACAGGGTTTAATCAGCCCCAGCATTTT. Encoded protein: CATGTGFNQPQHF.

A few counts support this clonotype. The chain combines TRBV29-1 with TRBJ2-1, with 7 bases matching TRBD2. With 0 bases clipped from V and 0 bases from J, the junction kept 11 bases outside the gene matches. CDR3 length equals 18 residues. Per the germline V gene, CDR1 is SQVTM and CDR2 is ANQGSEA. For the CDR3, the DNA is TGCAGCGTTGAAGATCCTCAAATGGGAGGGAGCTCCTACAATGAGCAGTTCTTC. It specifies CSVEDPQMGGSSYNEQFF.

The rearrangement joins TRBV5-4 to TRBJ1-1; D is possibly TRBD1 (6 bases). This CDR3 region has 12 residues. Germline lookup yields CDR1 SGHNT and CDR2 YYREEE (reference sequence). V was pared by 4 bases and J by 7 bases, with 11 bases between. CDR3 sequence (DNA): TGTGCCAGCAGCCCCGGACAGCTTGAAGCTTTCTTT. Encoded protein: CASSPGQLEAFF.

This clonotype showed up just a few times. The chain employs TRBV7-9 and TRBJ1-5; D not certain. Germline assignment: CDR1 SEHNR and CDR2 FQNEAQ (reference sequence). The length of the CDR3 is 13 residues. V lost 1 base and J 8 bases, leaving 9 bases between the germline ends. The CDR3 DNA reads TGTGCCAGCAGCTTAGAAGGGAAGGAGCCCCAGCATTTT. It is translated as CASSLEGKEPQHF.

The sample holds many counts of this clonotype. This sequence joins TRBV7-9 and TRBJ2-5; D unresolved. CDR3 length: 14 residues. Trimming stripped 1 base from V and 2 bases from J, with 8 bases between. The germline gives CDR1 SEHNR, CDR2 FQNEAQ (reference sequence). The CDR3 here is CASSLGTKQETQYF. As DNA, the CDR3 is TGTGCCAGCAGCTTAGGGACGAAGCAAGAGACCCAGTACTTC.

This clonotype was observed many times. J is TRBJ2-3 and V is TRBV3-1; possibly TRBD1 for D (6 bases). Trimming cost V 1 base and J 6 bases, with 17 bases left between them. There are 16 residues in the CDR3. CDR1 is LGHDT and CDR2 is YNNKEL in the germline V gene (reference sequence). CDR3 residues: CASSQVRGIGGDTQYF. CDR3 DNA: TGTGCCAGCAGCCAAGTCAGGGGAATCGGCGGGGATACGCAGTATTTT.

In this sample, this clonotype turned up many times. This chain uses TRBV7-2 with TRBJ1-1, with 11 bases matching TRBD1. This CDR3 comprises 15 residues. The junction had 10 bases not matched to a gene; V was cut back by 8 bases and J by 5 bases. Germline values: CDR1 SGHTA, CDR2 FQGNSA. The CDR3 loop reads CASGGQGVLRTEAFF. DNA of the CDR3: TGTGCCAGCGGGGGACAGGGGGTTTTGAGGACTGAAGCTTTCTTT.

This rearrangement joins TRBV7-9 to TRBJ2-3; D ambiguous. The V gene lost 4 bases and the J gene lost 7 bases, with 6 bases spanning the gap. Germline CDR1 SEHNR, CDR2 FQNEAQ (reference sequence). The CDR3 covers 11 residues. The CDR3 bases are TGTGCCAGCAGCTCAGATAATACGCAGTATTTT. Its protein is CASSSDNTQYF.